This T cell receptor beta chain was retrieved from a study of TIL therapy for anti-PD-1-resistant metastatic lung cancer. Trimming stripped 5 bases from V and 0 bases from J, with 14 bases between. This CDR3 region has 15 residues. Germline V gene lookup returns CDR1 SGHAT and CDR2 FQNNGV. This was the immunoSEQ v3 assay. Clones were read by immunoSEQ multiplex PCR, and TCRdb kept only the in-frame ones, dropping some. In the table there are some 60,000 clones, around 70% of which are singletons. Time point given: pre-treatment sample, taken before nivolumab and TIL therapy. The starting material was blood, obtained at baseline. This chain uses TRBV11-2 with TRBJ2-7; no clear D gene. This TCR came from a person between 25 and 80 years old with non-small cell lung cancer. The CDR3 protein is CASSQRTESSYEQYF. The CDR3 DNA sequence: TGTGCCAGCAGCCAACGGACGGAGAGCTCCTACGAGCAGTACTTC.